This entry concerns a single T cell receptor (beta chain). Its specificity is not known. Produced via immunoSEQ multiplex PCR; TCRdb's table is partial and in-frame only. The sample carries about 48,000 clones, about 80% recorded once. This specimen belongs to a study of T cells in localized non-small cell lung cancer. Study-level findings and limits: When the top 100 tumor clones were examined, a median approximately 54 of them also appeared in the adjacent lung, which was paired and uninvolved. Longer overall survival was seen with higher T cell density measured in blood. Among the tissues sampled, uninvolved adjacent lung had the highest T cell clonality, above tumor.

The CDR3 is 12 residues long. The germline gives CDR1 MDHEN, CDR2 SYDVKM. V lost 7 bases to trimming and J lost 3 bases; unmatched junction nucleotides: 1. The specimen comprised peripheral blood, sampled before any cancer treatment. The chain carries TRBV28 and TRBJ1-2, with TRBD1 identical over 8 bases. The TCR originated in a man aged 40-75 years with stage I squamous cell lung carcinoma. CDR3: CASTGGDYGYTF. CDR3 coding DNA: TGTGCCAGCACAGGGGGCGACTATGGCTACACCTTC.